The present T cell receptor beta chain was sequenced within a study of cytomegalovirus exposure and HLA in healthy donors. Study-wide results and caveats: Another analysis was done later, and it associated around 17,000 TCR beta sequences with HLA alleles at 0.05 false discovery rate.

Amplification used 60 Vbeta primers and 13 Jbeta primers. Produced via immunoSEQ multiplex PCR; TCRdb's table is partial and in-frame only. The sample lists about 100,000 clones; roughly three quarters were seen once. This CDR3 is 14 amino acids long. Trimming cost V 0 bases and J 5 bases, with 10 bases left between them. Germline CDR1 and CDR2: MNHEY and SVGAGI. With regard to this clone: What it recognizes is unknown.

Sequenced sample: PBMCs. V is TRBV6-5 and J is TRBJ2-5, with D possibly being TRBD1 (6 bases). This TCR derives from a woman in her sixties in good health and CMV-seropositive. CDR3 coding DNA: TGTGCCAGCAGTTACTCGACAGGTTGGGAGACCCAGTACTTC. Its protein is CASSYSTGWETQYF.